This T cell receptor (beta chain) was documented in a study of OX40 agonist ivuxolimab in advanced cancers. The CDR3 spans 15 residues. Germline values: CDR1 SGHKS, CDR2 YYEKEE (reference sequence). The V gene lost 4 bases and the J gene lost 7 bases, with 18 bases spanning the gap. The assay was immunoSEQ multiplex PCR, and TCRdb's table has in-frame clones only and misses some. The sample yields around 80,000 clones, 82% seen once. The rearrangement links TRBV5-5 to TRBJ2-1; possible D gene TRBD1, 6 bases. Specimen: CD4+ or CD8+ T cells sorted from blood, collected in a trial of the OX40 agonist ivuxolimab. The source is an adult with an advanced solid tumor such as melanoma, head and neck, liver or kidney cancer. The CDR3 loop is CASSGGQLVNNEQFF. CDR3 DNA: TGTGCCAGCAGCGGAGGACAGTTAGTTAATAATGAGCAGTTCTTC.